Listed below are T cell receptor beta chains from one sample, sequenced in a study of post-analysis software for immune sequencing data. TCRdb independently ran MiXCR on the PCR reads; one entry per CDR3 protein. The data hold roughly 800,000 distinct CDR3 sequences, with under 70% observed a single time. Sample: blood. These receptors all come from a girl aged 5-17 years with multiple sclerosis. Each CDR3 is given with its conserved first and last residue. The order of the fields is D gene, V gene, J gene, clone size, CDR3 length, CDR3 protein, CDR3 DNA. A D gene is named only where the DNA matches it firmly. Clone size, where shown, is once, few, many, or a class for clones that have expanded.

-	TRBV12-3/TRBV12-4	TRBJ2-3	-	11	CASILVDTQYF	TGTGCTAGTATACTAGTAGACACGCAGTATTTT
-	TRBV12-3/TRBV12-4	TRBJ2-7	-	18	CASSSGNADYKPSYEQYF	TGTGCCAGCAGTTCTGGCAATGCGGACTATAAGCCCTCCTACGAGCAGTACTTC
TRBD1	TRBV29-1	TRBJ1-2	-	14	CSISRDRANYGYTF	TGCAGCATATCTCGGGACAGGGCTAACTATGGCTACACCTTC
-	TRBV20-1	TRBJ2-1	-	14	CSASTGKTRNEQFF	TGCAGTGCTAGTACGGGGAAAACTAGGAATGAGCAGTTCTTC
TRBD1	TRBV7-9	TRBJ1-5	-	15	CASSSTGGGNQPQHF	TGTGCCAGCAGCTCGACAGGGGGCGGCAATCAGCCCCAGCATTTT
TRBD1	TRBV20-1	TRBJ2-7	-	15	CSALRTGTVTYEQYF	TGCAGTGCCCTTCGGACCGGGACAGTAACCTACGAGCAGTACTTC
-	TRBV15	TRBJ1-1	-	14	CATSGREGMTEAFF	TGTGCCACCAGCGGCCGGGAGGGAATGACTGAAGCTTTCTTT
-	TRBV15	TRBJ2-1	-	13	CATSGQFYNEQFF	TGTGCCACCAGCGGACAGTTTTACAATGAGCAGTTCTTC
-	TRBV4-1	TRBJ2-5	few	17	CASSLLLMGTYQETQYF	TGCGCCAGCAGCCTCCTTTTGATGGGGACGTACCAAGAGACCCAGTACTTC
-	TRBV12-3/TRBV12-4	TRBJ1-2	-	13	CASSRDGPIGYTF	TGTGCCAGCAGCAGGGACGGGCCTATTGGCTACACCTTC
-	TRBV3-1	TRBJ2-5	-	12	CASTGPSETQYF	TGTGCCAGCACCGGACCTTCGGAGACCCAGTACTTC
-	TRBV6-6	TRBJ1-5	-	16	CASSYLGKRDNQPQHF	TGTGCCAGCAGTTACCTCGGGAAAAGGGACAATCAGCCCCAGCATTTT
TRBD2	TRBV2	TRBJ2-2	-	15	CASATSGGVTGELFF	TGTGCCAGCGCAACTAGCGGGGGTGTCACCGGGGAGCTGTTTTTT
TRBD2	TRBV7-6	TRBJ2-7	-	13	CASSQTSGYEQYF	TGTGCCAGCAGCCAGACTAGCGGGTACGAGCAGTACTTC
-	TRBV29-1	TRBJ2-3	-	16	CSVEDRQRSSTDTQYF	TGCAGCGTTGAAGATCGGCAGCGATCTAGCACAGATACGCAGTATTTT
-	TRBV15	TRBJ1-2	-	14	CATSTHHGEDGYTF	TGTGCCACCAGCACCCATCACGGGGAAGACGGCTACACCTTC
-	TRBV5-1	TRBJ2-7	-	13	CASSDYRGYEQYF	TGCGCCAGCAGCGATTACCGGGGCTACGAGCAGTACTTC
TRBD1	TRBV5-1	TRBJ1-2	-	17	CASSLALDRGLSYGYTF	TGCGCCAGCAGCTTGGCCCTGGACAGGGGGCTGTCGTATGGCTACACCTTC
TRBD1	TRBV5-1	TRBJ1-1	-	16	CASSLDRGLMNTEAFF	TGCGCCAGCAGCCTTGACAGGGGGCTCATGAACACTGAAGCTTTCTTT
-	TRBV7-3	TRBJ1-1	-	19	CASSVTGRGDRSFSTEAFF	TGTGCCAGCAGCGTAACGGGACGAGGGGATCGGAGTTTTAGCACTGAAGCTTTCTTT
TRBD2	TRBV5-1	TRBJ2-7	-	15	CASSGSGGYTYEQYF	TGCGCCAGCAGTGGTAGCGGGGGATATACCTACGAGCAGTACTTC
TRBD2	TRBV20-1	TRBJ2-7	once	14	CSARMPSGYYEQYF	TGCAGTGCTAGAATGCCTAGCGGATACTACGAGCAGTACTTC
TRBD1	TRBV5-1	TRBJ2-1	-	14	CASSLGTDNNEQFF	TGCGCCAGCAGCCTTGGGACAGACAACAATGAGCAGTTCTTC
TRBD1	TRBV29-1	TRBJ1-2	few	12	CSVGDRGFGYTF	TGCAGCGTCGGGGACAGGGGGTTCGGCTACACCTTC
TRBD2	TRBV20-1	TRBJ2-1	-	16	CSARDTQRGGLYEQFF	TGCAGTGCTAGAGATACGCAGCGGGGGGGCCTCTACGAGCAGTTCTTC
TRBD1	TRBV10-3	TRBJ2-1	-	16	CAISEWTGGPYNEQFF	TGTGCCATCAGTGAGTGGACAGGGGGCCCCTACAATGAGCAGTTCTTC
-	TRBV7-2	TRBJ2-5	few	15	CASSENPWYQETQYF	TGTGCCAGCAGCGAAAACCCGTGGTACCAAGAGACCCAGTACTTC
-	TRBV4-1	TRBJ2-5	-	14	CASSQPTKQETQYF	TGCGCCAGCAGCCAACCGACAAAACAAGAGACCCAGTACTTC
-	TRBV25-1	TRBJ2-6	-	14	CASRRSSGANVLTF	TGTGCCAGTCGACGGTCCTCTGGGGCCAACGTCCTGACTTTC
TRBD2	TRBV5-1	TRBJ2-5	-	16	CASGPSSGGAGETQYF	TGCGCCAGCGGACCATCTAGCGGGGGGGCCGGAGAGACCCAGTACTTC
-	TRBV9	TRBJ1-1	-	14	CASSVTKGGTEAFF	TGTGCCAGCAGCGTAACGAAAGGGGGTACTGAAGCTTTCTTT
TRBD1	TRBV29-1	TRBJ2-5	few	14	CSVEDRGLRETQYF	TGCAGCGTTGAGGACAGGGGGCTCCGAGAGACCCAGTACTTC
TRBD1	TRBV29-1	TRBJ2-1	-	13	CSVDFRQGYEQFF	TGCAGCGTTGATTTCAGACAGGGGTATGAGCAGTTCTTC
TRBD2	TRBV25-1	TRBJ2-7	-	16	CASSEMSGRAVREQYF	TGTGCCAGCAGTGAAATGAGCGGGAGGGCCGTGAGGGAGCAGTACTTC
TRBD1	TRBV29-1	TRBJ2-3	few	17	CSVEDLQGARGPDTQYF	TGCAGCGTTGAAGATCTTCAGGGGGCCAGAGGTCCAGATACGCAGTATTTT
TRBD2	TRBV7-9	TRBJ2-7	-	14	CASSSSSGSYEQYF	TGTGCCAGCAGCTCGTCCAGCGGGAGTTACGAGCAGTACTTC
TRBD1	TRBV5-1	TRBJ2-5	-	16	CASSLYRGATQETQYF	TGCGCCAGCAGCTTGTACAGGGGGGCGACACAAGAGACCCAGTACTTC
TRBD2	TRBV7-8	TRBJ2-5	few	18	CASSTGVVLAGFQETQYF	TGTGCCAGCAGCACCGGGGTGGTACTAGCGGGCTTCCAAGAGACCCAGTACTTC
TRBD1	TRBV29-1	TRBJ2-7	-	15	CSVEDRGTGYNEQYF	TGCAGCGTTGAAGATCGTGGGACAGGGTACAATGAGCAGTACTTC
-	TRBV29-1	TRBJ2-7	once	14	CSVAGRDSYNEQYF	TGCAGCGTGGCAGGGCGAGATTCCTACAATGAGCAGTACTTC
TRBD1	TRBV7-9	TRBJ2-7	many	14	CASSSRDRGYEQYF	TGTGCCAGCAGTTCCCGGGACAGGGGCTACGAGCAGTACTTC
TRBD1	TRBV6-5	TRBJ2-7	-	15	CASSYSPGQVSEQYF	TGTGCCAGCAGTTACTCACCGGGACAGGTCTCCGAGCAGTACTTC
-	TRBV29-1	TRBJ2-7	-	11	CSVSDNYEQYF	TGCAGCGTTTCGGACAACTACGAGCAGTACTTC
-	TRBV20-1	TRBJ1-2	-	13	CSALWRTGRGCTF	TGCAGTGCCCTCTGGAGAACAGGGCGTGGCTGCACCTTC
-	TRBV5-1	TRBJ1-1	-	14	CASSEQPSNTEAFF	TGCGCCAGCTCCGAACAGCCTTCGAACACTGAAGCTTTCTTT
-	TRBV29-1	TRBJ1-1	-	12	CSPGGGNTEAFF	TGCAGCCCTGGGGGGGGAAACACTGAAGCTTTCTTT
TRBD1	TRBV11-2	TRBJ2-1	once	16	CASSLRDRFVHNEQFF	TGTGCCAGCAGCTTACGGGACAGGTTTGTCCACAATGAGCAGTTCTTC
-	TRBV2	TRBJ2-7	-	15	CASSEGGLSSYEQYF	TGTGCCAGCAGTGAAGGCGGCCTGAGCTCCTACGAGCAGTACTTC
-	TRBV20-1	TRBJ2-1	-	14	CSATDRWVYDEQFF	TGCAGTGCTACCGACCGTTGGGTGTACGATGAGCAGTTCTTC
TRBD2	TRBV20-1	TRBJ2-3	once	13	CSARVTGGDTQYF	TGCAGTGCTAGAGTAACGGGAGGAGATACGCAGTATTTT
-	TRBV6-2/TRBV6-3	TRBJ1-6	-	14	CASSRTDYNSPLHF	TGTGCCAGCAGCCGGACAGACTATAATTCACCCCTCCACTTT
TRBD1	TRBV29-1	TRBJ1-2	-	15	CSVVPGTGRRYGYTF	TGCAGCGTAGTCCCGGGGACAGGGAGGCGCTATGGCTACACCTTC
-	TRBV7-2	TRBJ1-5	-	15	CASSLWQDSNQPQHF	TGTGCCAGCAGCTTATGGCAGGATAGCAATCAGCCCCAGCATTTT
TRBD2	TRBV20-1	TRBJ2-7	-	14	CSASGLAGVGEQYF	TGCAGTGCTTCGGGACTAGCGGGAGTGGGAGAGCAGTACTTC
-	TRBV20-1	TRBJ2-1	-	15	CSARDRDQGYNEQFF	TGCAGTGCTAGAGACCGAGACCAGGGCTACAATGAGCAGTTCTTC
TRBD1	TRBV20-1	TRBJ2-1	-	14	CSASPGQYYNEQFF	TGCAGTGCTAGCCCGGGACAGTACTACAATGAGCAGTTCTTC
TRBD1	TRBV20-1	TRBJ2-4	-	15	CSASRSPGQGDIQYF	TGCAGTGCTAGCCGAAGTCCGGGACAGGGGGACATTCAGTACTTC